A single sample gave rise to the 16 T cell receptor beta chains below, sequenced in a study of cytomegalovirus exposure and HLA in healthy donors. PCR involved 60 Vbeta and 13 Jbeta primers. Profiled with immunoSEQ multiplex PCR; TCRdb holds only in-frame clones, not every one. The table includes some 200,000 clones, roughly a tenth detected once. Sequenced sample: PBMCs. The receptors stem from a woman in her 30s in good health and CMV-seropositive.

This clone turned up a few times. The chain combines TRBV19 with TRBJ1-5; D gene unclear. The CDR3 sequence is 15 residues long. Germline V gives CDR1 LNHDA, CDR2 SQIVND (reference sequence). With 9 bases removed from V and 5 bases from J, the gap between germline ends came to 20 bases. The CDR3 here is CARILFDGRDQPQHF. CDR3 sequence (DNA): TGTGCCAGGATTCTCTTCGACGGGAGGGATCAGCCCCAGCATTTT.

The chain links TRBV27 to TRBJ2-3, with 10 bases lining up with TRBD2. V lost 5 bases, J lost 4 bases, and 9 bases stayed unmatched. The CDR3 is made up of 16 amino acids. Germline-derived CDR1 and CDR2 are MNHEY and SMNVEV (reference sequence). CDR3 DNA sequence: TGTGCCAGCAGTCCCTTTCCTAGCGGGAGTTCAGATACGCAGTATTTT. The encoded protein is CASSPFPSGSSDTQYF.

This clone was seen a few times. The chain combines TRBV28 with TRBJ2-2; D unresolved. Trimming cost V 7 bases and J 1 base, with 4 bases left between them. Germline V lookup: CDR1 MDHEN, CDR2 SYDVKM. The CDR3 extends over 12 amino acids. CDR3 nucleotides: TGTGCCAGCAACGGGAACACCGGGGAGCTGTTTTTT. Translating gives CASNGNTGELFF.

This clone was picked up a small number of times. The V and J genes are TRBV29-1 and TRBJ1-1; a weak D match, TRBD1 (5 bases). The germline V and J ends were trimmed by 2 bases and 1 base, with 20 bases remaining between them. Per germline, CDR1 SQVTM and CDR2 ANQGSEA. The CDR3 is 17 residues long. CDR3 DNA: TGCAGCGTTGAATCCCCCCTGGACATCTTTTCGAACACTGAAGCTTTCTTT. It translates to CSVESPLDIFSNTEAFF.

This chain connects TRBV9 to TRBJ2-2, with D perhaps TRBD1 (6 bases). Deletions cut 1 base from V and 4 bases from J, with 8 bases between. The CDR3 is 14 residues long. Germline lookup yields CDR1 SGDLS and CDR2 YYNGEE. The CDR3 is CASSVLQGTGELFF. CDR3 sequence (DNA): TGTGCCAGCAGCGTACTACAGGGCACCGGGGAGCTGTTTTTT.

This clone was observed a few times. This chain connects TRBV19 to TRBJ1-1, with 7 bases matching TRBD1. Looked up from germline, CDR1 is LNHDA and CDR2 is SQIVND (reference sequence). Trimming at V came to 5 bases and at J to 5 bases, leaving 8 bases not matched to a gene. The length of the CDR3 is 14 residues. CDR3 DNA: TGTGCCAGTAGTCGGCTTACAGGGGTAACTGAAGCTTTCTTT. Translation gives CASSRLTGVTEAFF.

The rearrangement joins TRBV6-1 to TRBJ1-3; 8 nucleotides line up with TRBD1. The germline V gene has CDR1 MNHNS and CDR2 SASEGT. The CDR3 length is 18 residues. The J segment lost 0 bases and the V segment lost 6 bases, leaving 13 bases of the junction unmatched. The CDR3 region has the DNA TGTGCCAGCAGGGAACTGTTGGGACAGGCGTCCTCTGGAAACACCATATATTTT. Amino acids: CASRELLGQASSGNTIYF.

The rearrangement joins TRBV18 to TRBJ2-1; 10 nucleotides match TRBD2. Germline CDR1 KGHSH, CDR2 LQKENI. With 6 bases clipped from V and 7 bases from J, the junction kept 6 bases outside the gene matches. The length of the CDR3 is 14 residues. The CDR3 bases are TGTGCCAGCTCCCCTAGCGGGAGTAGTAATGAGCAGTTCTTC. Translating gives CASSPSGSSNEQFF. The variable domain in full, with the rest retrieved from reference TRBV18 and TRBJ2-1, is NAGVMQNPRHLVRRRGQEARLRCSPMKGHSHVYWYRQLPEEGLKFMVYLQKENIIDESGMPKERFSAEFPKEGPSILRIQQVVRGDSAAYFCASSPSGSSNEQFFGPGTRLTVL.

This clone was detected a few times. This rearrangement joins TRBV2 to TRBJ2-7; TRBD1 agrees at 9 bases. This CDR3 is 13 amino acids long. In germline, CDR1 is SNHLY, CDR2 FYNNEI. Losses at the gene ends were 8 bases for V and 5 bases for J; bases not matched to a gene: 7. CDR3 sequence: CASLGQGWNEQYF. The CDR3 bases are TGTGCCAGCCTGGGACAGGGATGGAACGAGCAGTACTTC.

This clone has a handful of counts. The chain links TRBV28 to TRBJ2-7; 10 bases align to TRBD1. V dropped 6 bases and J dropped 1; count of bases not matched to a gene: 9. The germline CDR1 and CDR2 sequences are MDHEN and SYDVKM. The CDR3 consists of 16 residues. The CDR3 spells CASSPKGQGKSYEQYF. The CDR3 DNA reads TGTGCCAGCAGCCCCAAGGGACAGGGGAAGTCCTACGAGCAGTACTTC.

This clone has more than one count but fewer than ten. The chain links TRBV4-1 to TRBJ2-3, with 9 positions matching TRBD2. Germline CDR1 is MGHRA and CDR2 is YSYEKL. The CDR3 consists of 18 residues. Trimming at V came to 4 bases and at J to 0 bases, leaving 11 bases not matched to a gene. The CDR3 coding sequence is TGCGCCAGCAGCCCCCGTAGTGCTAGCGGGACAAGCACAGATACGCAGTATTTT. Residues: CASSPRSASGTSTDTQYF.

The chain employs TRBV6-1 and TRBJ1-6, with a possible D match to TRBD1 (5 bases). The CDR3 is 20 amino acids. V was clipped by 1 base and J by 0 bases, with 19 bases between them. From germline, CDR1 is MNHNS and CDR2 SASEGT. CDR3 amino acids: CASSEGRGGGESSYNSPLHF. DNA for the CDR3: TGTGCCAGCAGTGAAGGCCGCGGGGGAGGCGAAAGCTCCTATAATTCACCCCTCCACTTT.

The rearrangement uses TRBV4-2 and TRBJ1-4, with unresolved D. Germline values: CDR1 LGHNA, CDR2 YNFKEQ. The V end was cut by 4 bases, the J end by 0 bases, with 12 bases between. This CDR3 region has 16 residues. CDR3 sequence (DNA): TGTGCCAGCAGCCGACGTGCGGGAGCAACTAATGAAAAACTGTTTTTT. It encodes CASSRRAGATNEKLFF.

The J gene is TRBJ1-2, the V gene TRBV29-1; weak D call: TRBD1 (6 bases). Germline V gene data show CDR1 as SQVTM and CDR2 as ANQGSEA. Trimming cost V 3 bases and J 4 bases, with 15 bases left between them. The CDR3 runs to 14 residues. This CDR3 reads CSVDSQGLGYGYTF. The DNA for the CDR3 is TGCAGCGTTGACTCCCAGGGGCTTGGCTATGGCTACACCTTC. Variable domain in full (rest from reference TRBV29-1 and TRBJ1-2): SAVISQKPSRDICQRGTSLTIQCQVDSQVTMMFWYRQQPGQSLTLIATANQGSEATYESGFVIDKFPISRPNLTFSTLTVSNMSPEDSSIYLCSVDSQGLGYGYTFGSGTRLTVV.

This clone occurred a few times. J is TRBJ2-1 and V is TRBV5-1; 7 bases match TRBD2. The germline V gene encodes CDR1 SGHRS and CDR2 YFSETQ. Trimming cost V 1 base and J 2 bases; bases outside gene matches: 9. This CDR3 contains 17 residues. The CDR3 spells CASSLWGDGRAYNEQFF. The CDR3 bases are TGCGCCAGCAGCTTGTGGGGGGATGGGAGGGCCTACAATGAGCAGTTCTTC. The whole variable domain, filled in from reference TRBV5-1 and TRBJ2-1, reads KAGVTQTPRYLIKTRGQQVTLSCSPISGHRSVSWYQQTPGQGLQFLFEYFSETQRNKGNFPGRFSGRQFSNSRSEMNVSTLELGDSALYLCASSLWGDGRAYNEQFFGPGTRLTVL.

The chain uses TRBV10-3 and TRBJ2-3, with D hard to call. CDR3 length: 15 amino acids. Germline lookup yields CDR1 ENHRY and CDR2 SYGVKD. V shed 7 bases and J shed 1 base, with 15 bases lying between them. The CDR3 bases are TGTGCCATCACCGCCTCCGAGCACGGCACAGATACGCAGTATTTT. Protein: CAITASEHGTDTQYF.